The TCR beta chain under discussion was sequenced for a study of identical twins. After template switching added a universal primer site, the resulting cDNA carried unique molecular identifiers. TCRdb reprocessed the 5' RACE reads via MiXCR and lists one record per CDR3 protein. The sample includes around 960,000 distinct CDR3 sequences, roughly an eighth of them seen just once. Everyone who donated was a healthy Caucasian. This clonotype was detected a few times. CDR1 is SQVTM and CDR2 is ANQGSEA in the germline V gene. V was trimmed by 6 bases and J by 2 bases, leaving 8 bases between them. The CDR3 is made up of 13 amino acids. The sample was also reused in another study, on yellow fever vaccine responses in identical twins.

This rearrangement joins TRBV29-1 to TRBJ2-6; D is uncertain. The TCR was taken from a woman aged 18 to 35 in good health. What was sequenced was PBMCs. Written as DNA, the CDR3 is TGCAGCGTAAGGCTGGCTGGGGCCAACGTCCTGACTTTC. Its protein product is CSVRLAGANVLTF.